One and the same sample provided the 10 T cell receptor beta chains below, sequenced in a study of blood T cell repertoires in COVID-19. Only in-frame clones appear in the TCRdb table, and some are missing; sequencing was by immunoSEQ multiplex PCR. The data show roughly 140,000 clones, around 82% seen once. Sequencing was performed on peripheral blood. The origin of the receptors is a man in his sixties with acute or convalescent COVID-19.

This rearrangement joins TRBV28 to TRBJ2-1; 12 bases fit TRBD2. The CDR3 is 15 residues long. J lost 8 bases, V lost 7 bases, and 9 bases had no gene match. CDR1 and CDR2 (germline): MDHEN, SYDVKM. The CDR3 loop reads CASTRTSGMGDEQFF. The CDR3 bases are TGTGCCAGCACCAGGACTAGCGGGATGGGGGATGAGCAGTTCTTC.

V gene TRBV7-6 combines with J gene TRBJ1-1; the D gene is possibly TRBD1 (6 bases). Trimming left V 5 bases short and J 5 bases short, with 15 bases between. From germline, CDR1 is SGHVS and CDR2 FNYEAQ. The CDR3 contains 14 residues. In DNA, the CDR3 is TGTGCCAGCAGCCTGACAGGCGGTGAAACTGAAGCTTTCTTT. Amino acids: CASSLTGGETEAFF. The full variable domain, its missing parts supplied by reference TRBV7-6 and TRBJ1-1, is GAGVSQSPRYKVTKRGQDVALRCDPISGHVSLYWYRQALGQGPEFLTYFNYEAQQDKSGLPNDRFSAERPEGSISTLTIQRTEQRDSAMYRCASSLTGGETEAFFGQGTRLTVV.

The chain couples TRBV6-5 to TRBJ1-1; 9 bases are a match to TRBD1. Per germline, CDR1 MNHEY and CDR2 SVGAGI. J lost 6 bases, V lost 6 bases, and 11 bases had no gene match. This CDR3 contains 15 residues. This chain's CDR3 is CASRPGQGGLAEAFF. DNA for the CDR3: TGTGCCAGCAGGCCGGGACAGGGAGGATTGGCTGAAGCTTTCTTT.

V is TRBV6-5 and J is TRBJ1-6; D is possibly TRBD1 (5 bases). This CDR3 comprises 16 residues. The germline gives CDR1 MNHEY, CDR2 SVGAGI. The V and J ends lost 0 bases and 7 bases respectively, with 13 bases between them. In DNA form, the CDR3 reads TGTGCCAGCAGTTACTCGACCGGGGGGTACAATTCACCCCTCCACTTT. It encodes CASSYSTGGYNSPLHF.

This sequence joins TRBV5-4 and TRBJ2-7; D perhaps matches TRBD2 (6 bases). Germline CDR1 SGHNT, CDR2 YYREEE (reference sequence). The germline V and J ends were trimmed by 0 bases and 1 base, with 8 bases remaining between them. The CDR3 is 14 amino acids. CDR3 DNA sequence: TGTGCCAGCAGCTTGGTCGGGGGATCCTACGAGCAGTACTTC. Translated, it gives CASSLVGGSYEQYF.

This sequence joins TRBV6-6 and TRBJ2-1, with D possibly being TRBD2 (6 bases). CDR3 length: 16 amino acids. V lost 6 bases, J lost 2 bases, and 17 bases lay in between. Germline lookup yields CDR1 MNHNY and CDR2 SVGAGI (reference sequence). CDR3 sequence reads: CASSTLSSAAYNEQFF. In nucleotides, the CDR3 is TGTGCCAGCAGCACCCTTTCTAGCGCCGCCTACAATGAGCAGTTCTTC.

With respect to this clone: This CDR3 is also generated by other DNA sequences in the sample. The rearrangement joins TRBV28 to TRBJ2-7; the D is unclear. The CDR3 is 12 amino acids. Deletions cut 3 bases from V and 4 bases from J, with 7 bases between. Germline V gene sequence: CDR1 MDHEN, CDR2 SYDVKM. The CDR3 protein is CASSLELYEQYF. The CDR3 region has the DNA TGTGCCAGCAGTTTGGAGCTTTACGAGCAGTACTTC.

CDR3 in DNA: TGTGCCAGCAGCTCAGACAGGCGGAATCGGCAGTACTTC. This translates into CASSSDRRNRQYF. The rearrangement links TRBV5-4 to TRBJ2-7; a weak D match, TRBD1 (6 bases). Germline V lookup: CDR1 SGHNT, CDR2 YYREEE (reference sequence). Deletions cut 3 bases from V and 9 bases from J, with 16 bases between. The CDR3 runs to 13 residues.

The genes are TRBV6-1 and TRBJ1-6; D not certain. Germline V gene lookup returns CDR1 MNHNS and CDR2 SASEGT. The CDR3 has 18 residues. Trimming left V 0 bases short and J 9 bases short, with 21 bases between. The CDR3 nucleotides read TGTGCCAGCAGTGAAGCGAGGCGGGGTCCAGAGGAAGGTTCACCCCTCCACTTT. Protein sequence: CASSEARRGPEEGSPLHF.

The CDR3 bases are TGTGCCAGCAGTTACGGGTGGGAGCACACCGGGGAGCTGTTTTTT. Translation: CASSYGWEHTGELFF. V and J are TRBV6-5 and TRBJ2-2; a weak D match, TRBD2 (5 bases). Germline values: CDR1 MNHEY, CDR2 SVGAGI. The V end lost 2 bases, the J end lost 3 bases, and 10 bases lay between the germline ends. The CDR3 is made up of 15 amino acids.